What follows is one T cell receptor beta chain and its context. The authors reverse transcribed all of the isolated RNA, so sequencing captured expressed TCRB transcripts. Libraries were prepared by immunoSEQ multiplex PCR; TCRdb keeps only in-frame clonotypes and omits some of them. The profile shows about 130,000 clones, about a tenth of them singletons. The entry originates in a study of beta chain features in type 1 diabetes. It was via CD45RO/CCR7/CD25/CD127/CD95/CD27 that CD4+ naive, central memory, regulatory and stem cell-like memory cells were sorted. CDR3 length: 14 residues. The V end lost 7 bases, the J end lost 0 bases, and 13 bases lay between the germline ends. The germline CDR1 and CDR2 sequences are SGHNT and YYREEE (reference sequence).

The sequencing sample was made of central memory CD4+ T cells from blood. The chain is built from TRBV5-4 and TRBJ1-2, with D perhaps matching TRBD1 (5 bases). The origin of this receptor is a man in his late teens or twenties in good health. CDR3 coding DNA: TGTGCCAGCTCAGAGACAGTCTCTAACTATGGCTACACCTTC. It yields the protein CASSETVSNYGYTF.